Below, 32 T cell receptor beta chains from the same sample are listed, as sequenced in a study of shared clonotypes between healthy human individuals. Here immunoSEQ multiplex PCR was the method, and the copy in TCRdb shows in-frame clones only, minus some. This repertoire shows some 2,000,000 clones, 85% to 95% found once; its top ten account for more than 0.1%. The specimen sequenced was naive CD4+ T cells sorted from blood. Subset: CD45RA+ positively selected. The source of these receptors is a man aged 18 to 30 in good health.

The gene calls are TRBV10-3 and TRBJ1-1, with 9 bases that match TRBD1. V was clipped by 3 bases and J by 1 base; unmatched bases: 6. Germline-derived CDR1 and CDR2 are ENHRY and SYGVKD. The CDR3 contains 16 residues. For the CDR3, the DNA is TGTGCCATCAGTGATTTGGGGGGACAGGGGAACACTGAAGCTTTCTTT. The encoded protein is CAISDLGGQGNTEAFF.

V is TRBV15 and J is TRBJ1-1, with D unclear. The germline CDR1 and CDR2 sequences are LNHNV and YYDKDF (reference sequence). V was cut by 0 bases and J by 1 base, with 6 bases left in between. The CDR3 runs 14 residues. The CDR3 protein is CATSRDPANTEAFF. CDR3 nucleotides: TGTGCCACCAGCAGAGATCCGGCGAACACTGAAGCTTTCTTT. The complete variable domain, with remaining parts taken from reference TRBV15 and TRBJ1-1, reads DAMVIQNPRYQVTQFGKPVTLSCSQTLNHNVMYWYQQKSSQAPKLLFHYYDKDFNNEADTPDNFQSRRPNTSFCFLDIRSPGLGDTAMYLCATSRDPANTEAFFGQGTRLTVV.

The CDR3 is CASSQGLAASYEQYF. The CDR3, as DNA: TGCGCCAGCAGCCAAGGACTAGCGGCGTCCTACGAGCAGTACTTC. This rearrangement joins TRBV4-1 to TRBJ2-7, with 9 bases that match TRBD2. CDR1 and CDR2 (germline): MGHRA, YSYEKL. V shed 1 base, J shed 1 base, and the junction held 2 bases outside the gene matches. The CDR3 runs to 15 residues.

This clone turned up a few times. This rearrangement joins TRBV4-1 to TRBJ2-1; D gene ambiguous. Germline V gene data show CDR1 as MGHRA and CDR2 as YSYEKL. The CDR3 consists of 13 residues. V was clipped by 0 bases and J by 11 bases, with 11 bases between them. In nucleotides, the CDR3 is TGCGCCAGCAGCCAAGAATCCACCCGGAAGCAGTTCTTC. Translation: CASSQESTRKQFF.

This clone was seen once. The J gene is TRBJ2-7, the V gene TRBV28; 9 bases are shared with TRBD1. CDR3 size: 13 residues. Germline CDR1 and CDR2: MDHEN and SYDVKM. The trim removed 10 bases at V and 0 bases at J, leaving 4 bases unmatched. The DNA of the CDR3 is TGTGCCATCGGGACAGGGAACTCCTACGAGCAGTACTTC. Protein sequence: CAIGTGNSYEQYF.

As regards this clone: Distinct nucleotide sequences in the sample also encode this CDR3. The chain couples TRBV4-1 to TRBJ1-5; D remains ambiguous. This CDR3 spans 13 amino acids. V lost 1 base to trimming and J lost 2 bases, with 3 bases between them. Germline values: CDR1 MGHRA, CDR2 YSYEKL. DNA for the CDR3: TGCGCCAGCAGCCAAGTGGGCAATCAGCCCCAGCATTTT. It encodes CASSQVGNQPQHF.

The chain is built from TRBV5-4 and TRBJ2-2, with a possible D match to TRBD1 (6 bases). The CDR3 is 15 amino acids. The germline V gene encodes CDR1 SGHNT and CDR2 YYREEE (reference sequence). Trimming cost V 4 bases and J 5 bases, with 15 bases left between them. For the CDR3, the DNA is TGTGCCAGCAGCCCCCAGGGGATTGATACCGGGGAGCTGTTTTTT. The encoded protein is CASSPQGIDTGELFF.

The rearrangement uses TRBV7-9 and TRBJ2-2; the D gene could be TRBD1 or TRBD2 (5 bases each). Per the germline V gene, CDR1 is SEHNR and CDR2 is FQNEAQ (reference sequence). The CDR3 totals 16 residues. With 5 bases removed from V and 6 bases from J, the gap between germline ends came to 19 bases. CDR3 loop: CASSLRGFIGAGELFF. The CDR3 DNA sequence: TGTGCCAGCAGCCTGAGGGGCTTCATCGGGGCCGGGGAGCTGTTTTTT. The whole variable domain, remainder taken from reference TRBV7-9 and TRBJ2-2, is DTGVSQNPRHKITKRGQNVTFRCDPISEHNRLYWYRQTLGQGPEFLTYFQNEAQLEKSRLLSDRFSAERPKGSFSTLEIQRTEQGDSAMYLCASSLRGFIGAGELFFGEGSRLTVL.

The rearrangement links TRBV7-9 to TRBJ1-2; D perhaps matches TRBD1 (5 bases). V shed 4 bases and J shed 2 bases, with 26 bases lying between them. The germline gives CDR1 SEHNR, CDR2 FQNEAQ (reference sequence). The CDR3 loop spans 19 amino acids. In nucleotides, the CDR3 is TGTGCCAGCAGCTCAAAGGGGCTGTGGGAGGGAAGTCAGAACTATGGCTACACCTTC. This gives the protein CASSSKGLWEGSQNYGYTF.

The chain couples TRBV7-2 to TRBJ1-2; TRBD1 matches at 7 bases. The CDR3 sequence is 14 residues long. Germline CDR1 is SGHTA and CDR2 is FQGNSA. The junction had 9 bases not matched to a gene; V was cut back by 5 bases and J by 6 bases. The CDR3 DNA reads as TGTGCCAGCAGCCCGCCAGGGGGAAGGGATGGCTACACCTTC. Translated, it gives CASSPPGGRDGYTF.

The chain recombines TRBV27 with TRBJ1-1, with 7 nucleotides matching TRBD1. CDR3 length equals 15 residues. Germline CDR1 is MNHEY and CDR2 is SMNVEV (reference sequence). With V trimmed by 0 bases and J by 1 base, 2 bases remained unmatched. The CDR3 region is CASSLSWTGNTEAFF. The DNA of the CDR3 is TGTGCCAGCAGTTTATCCTGGACAGGGAACACTGAAGCTTTCTTT.

V and J are TRBV6-5 and TRBJ2-7; TRBD1 might be the D (6 bases). The CDR3 covers 13 residues. The V gene lost 7 bases and the J gene lost 0 bases, with 10 bases spanning the gap. The germline V gene has CDR1 MNHEY and CDR2 SVGAGI. CDR3 DNA sequence: TGTGCCAGCACACAGGGAGACTCCTACGAGCAGTACTTC. The encoded protein is CASTQGDSYEQYF.

This chain joins TRBV11-2 and TRBJ2-7; TRBD1 matches 12 bases. Germline V CDR1 and CDR2: SGHAT, FQNNGV. The CDR3 has 16 amino acids. With 0 bases clipped from V and 7 bases from J, the junction kept 7 bases outside the gene matches. This CDR3 is CASSLDLGTGGWEQYF. CDR3 in DNA: TGTGCCAGCAGCTTAGATCTGGGGACAGGGGGCTGGGAGCAGTACTTC.

Points on this clone: Other nucleotide sequences from this sample produce the same CDR3. V usage is TRBV11-2 and J usage is TRBJ2-5; D is uncertain. Trimming pared 4 bases from V and 5 bases from J, leaving 8 bases between. The CDR3 length is 12 residues. Germline V gives CDR1 SGHAT, CDR2 FQNNGV. CDR3 residues: CASSSRVETQYF. The CDR3 DNA is TGTGCCAGCAGCTCCCGGGTGGAGACCCAGTACTTC.

The chain carries TRBV10-3 and TRBJ2-3; 7 bases fit TRBD2. Germline CDR1 and CDR2: ENHRY and SYGVKD. The V gene end was trimmed by 5 bases and the J gene end by 4 bases; junction bases not matched to a gene: 12. This CDR3 is 16 amino acids long. The CDR3 nucleotides read TGTGCCATCAGTTACCCTTTGGGGGGGACCTCAGATACGCAGTATTTT. Its protein product is CAISYPLGGTSDTQYF.

The chain uses TRBV28 and TRBJ1-4, with a tentative D call TRBD1 (6 bases). V lost 10 bases and J 7 bases, leaving 16 bases between the germline ends. Germline-derived CDR1 and CDR2 are MDHEN and SYDVKM. The CDR3 is 13 residues long. CDR3 in DNA: TGTGCCACCTCCGGGGGCTGGGGTGAAAAACTGTTTTTT. Amino acid sequence: CATSGGWGEKLFF.

With respect to this clone: This same CDR3 is encoded by further DNA sequences in the sample. V gene TRBV18 combines with J gene TRBJ1-1, with D unresolved. V dropped 1 base and J dropped 2 bases, with 5 bases sitting between them. Germline CDR1 reads KGHSH; CDR2 reads LQKENI. CDR3 length: 13 residues. The CDR3 sequence: CASSPQTNTEAFF. In DNA form, the CDR3 reads TGTGCCAGCTCACCACAGACAAACACTGAAGCTTTCTTT.

As to this clone: The sample contains more than one DNA sequence encoding this CDR3. The V gene is TRBV28, the J gene TRBJ1-2, with no clear D. Germline CDR1 is MDHEN and CDR2 is SYDVKM. Trimming took 2 bases from V and 4 from J, leaving 5 bases between them. This CDR3 is 12 amino acids long. CDR3: CASSLSGYGYTF. In nucleotides, the CDR3 is TGTGCCAGCAGTTTAAGCGGCTATGGCTACACCTTC.

This clone appeared a single time. The CDR3 coding sequence is TGTGCCGCCGCCCTCCGGGACTTATACTCCTACGAGCAGTACTTC. Translated, it gives CAAALRDLYSYEQYF. V is TRBV6-6 and J is TRBJ2-7; D is possibly TRBD2 (6 bases). V gave up 11 bases and J gave up 0 bases, with 20 bases separating them. CDR1 and CDR2 (germline): MNHNY, SVGAGI (reference sequence). This CDR3 has 15 residues.

The rearrangement links TRBV4-1 to TRBJ2-3; D not resolved. CDR1 is MGHRA and CDR2 is YSYEKL in the germline V gene. V lost 5 bases and J 0 bases, leaving 15 bases between the germline ends. This CDR3 contains 16 residues. CDR3 residues: CASSTIVGSSTDTQYF. The CDR3 nucleotides read TGCGCCAGCAGCACGATTGTGGGTTCTAGCACAGATACGCAGTATTTT.

The chain has TRBV18 and TRBJ2-2; the D is unclear. CDR1 and CDR2 from the germline V gene are KGHSH and LQKENI. V lost 6 bases, J lost 4 bases, and 12 bases lay in between. The CDR3 spans 14 residues. For the CDR3, the DNA is TGTGCCAGCTCTCCCCGAATAGGCACCGGGGAGCTGTTTTTT. Protein sequence: CASSPRIGTGELFF.

Of note for this clone: The same CDR3 can be traced to other DNA sequences in this sample. The V gene is TRBV18, the J gene TRBJ2-7; a weak D match, TRBD1 (6 bases). From germline, CDR1 is KGHSH and CDR2 LQKENI. This CDR3 is 14 amino acids long. Trimming stripped 3 bases from V and 3 bases from J, with 12 bases between. Here the CDR3 reads CASSPPGQDYEQYF. CDR3 DNA sequence: TGTGCCAGCTCACCTCCGGGACAAGACTACGAGCAGTACTTC.

The rearrangement joins TRBV2 to TRBJ2-2; D is unresolved. V lost 6 bases, J lost 5 bases, and 4 bases lay in between. Germline-derived CDR1 and CDR2 are SNHLY and FYNNEI. The length of the CDR3 is 11 residues. As DNA, the CDR3 is TGTGCCAGCAGATATACCGGGGAGCTGTTTTTT. It specifies CASRYTGELFF.

V is TRBV27 and J is TRBJ1-2, with no clear D. CDR3 size: 11 residues. Germline V gene lookup returns CDR1 MNHEY and CDR2 SMNVEV (reference sequence). CDR3 protein: CAGFRRYGYTF. In DNA, the CDR3 is TGTGCGGGGTTCAGAAGGTATGGCTACACCTTC.

The gene calls are TRBV30 and TRBJ2-3; unclear D gene. The CDR3 runs to 13 residues. The V gene's germline CDR1 is GTSNPN and CDR2 SVGIG (reference sequence). V lost 4 bases, J lost 1 base, and 9 bases lay in between. The CDR3 reads CAWNRKGTDTQYF. The CDR3 DNA sequence: TGTGCCTGGAACAGAAAAGGCACAGATACGCAGTATTTT.

This chain uses TRBV6-5 with TRBJ2-5, with no clear D. The CDR3 runs 15 residues. Trimming shortened V by 2 bases and J by 0 bases, and 10 bases separated the two germline ends. Per the germline V gene, CDR1 is MNHEY and CDR2 is SVGAGI. The CDR3 loop reads CASSYHHGDQETQYF. The CDR3, as DNA: TGTGCCAGCAGTTACCACCACGGAGACCAAGAGACCCAGTACTTC.

The J gene is TRBJ2-4, the V gene TRBV30, with 7 bases that match TRBD1. The CDR3 runs to 14 residues. Trimming cost V 3 bases and J 4 bases; bases outside gene matches: 6. In germline, CDR1 is GTSNPN, CDR2 SVGIG (reference sequence). This chain's CDR3 is CAWSQPGQKNIQYF. DNA of the CDR3: TGTGCCTGGAGCCAACCGGGACAGAAAAACATTCAGTACTTC.

The rearrangement uses TRBV19 and TRBJ2-2, with 9 positions matching TRBD1. CDR3 length equals 12 residues. J was trimmed by 6 bases and V by 9 bases; bases with no gene match: 2. Germline V gives CDR1 LNHDA, CDR2 SQIVND (reference sequence). In DNA form, the CDR3 reads TGTGCCAGCGGGACAGGGTCCGGGGAGCTGTTTTTT. Protein: CASGTGSGELFF.

V gene TRBV6-1 combines with J gene TRBJ1-1; 8 nucleotides align to TRBD1. Germline trimming cut 6 bases from V and 6 bases from J; bases unmatched to any gene: 9. The CDR3 sequence is 14 residues long. Germline assignment: CDR1 MNHNS and CDR2 SASEGT. CDR3 protein: CASRRDQGAAEAFF. The CDR3, as DNA: TGTGCCAGCAGAAGAGATCAGGGGGCCGCTGAAGCTTTCTTT.

The CDR3 sequence: CASRPSGGDYEQYF. CDR3 DNA: TGTGCCAGCAGGCCCTCAGGGGGGGATTACGAGCAGTACTTC. The rearrangement links TRBV6-6 to TRBJ2-7; D may correspond to TRBD1 or TRBD2 (7 bases each). Per the germline V gene, CDR1 is MNHNY and CDR2 is SVGAGI (reference sequence). Trimming pared 6 bases from V and 4 bases from J, leaving 16 bases between. The CDR3 is 14 amino acids.

The chain joins TRBV5-1 to TRBJ1-1; 10 bases map to TRBD1. CDR3 length: 14 amino acids. Germline assignment: CDR1 SGHRS and CDR2 YFSETQ. V lost 6 bases to trimming and J lost 4 bases; unmatched junction nucleotides: 6. The CDR3: CASKGQGMSTEAFF. The CDR3 DNA is TGCGCCAGCAAGGGACAGGGGATGAGCACTGAAGCTTTCTTT.

J is TRBJ1-4 and V is TRBV6-4; the match to TRBD1 covers 7 bases. This CDR3 is built from 13 residues. Germline V gene data show CDR1 as MRHNA and CDR2 as SNTAGT. V was clipped by 3 bases and J by 11 bases; unmatched bases: 6. The CDR3 DNA is TGTGCCAGCAGTGAAGAACAGGGGTTGAAACTGTTTTTT. Its translation is CASSEEQGLKLFF.